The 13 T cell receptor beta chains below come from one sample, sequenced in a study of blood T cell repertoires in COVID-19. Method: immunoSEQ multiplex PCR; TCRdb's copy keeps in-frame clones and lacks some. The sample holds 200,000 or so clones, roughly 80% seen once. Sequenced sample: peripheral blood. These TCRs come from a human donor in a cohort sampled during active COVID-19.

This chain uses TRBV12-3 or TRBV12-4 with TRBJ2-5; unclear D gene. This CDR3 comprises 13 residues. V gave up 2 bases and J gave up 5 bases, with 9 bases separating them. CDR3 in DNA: TGTGCCAGCAGTTTATTGGAGAGCGAGACCCAGTACTTC. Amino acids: CASSLLESETQYF.

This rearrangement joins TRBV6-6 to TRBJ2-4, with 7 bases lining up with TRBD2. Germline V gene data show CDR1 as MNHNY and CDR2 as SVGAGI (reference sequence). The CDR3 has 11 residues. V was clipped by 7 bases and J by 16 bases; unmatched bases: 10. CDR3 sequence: CASTSGLVFYF. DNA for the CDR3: TGTGCCAGCACCTCCGGACTAGTCTTTTACTTC.

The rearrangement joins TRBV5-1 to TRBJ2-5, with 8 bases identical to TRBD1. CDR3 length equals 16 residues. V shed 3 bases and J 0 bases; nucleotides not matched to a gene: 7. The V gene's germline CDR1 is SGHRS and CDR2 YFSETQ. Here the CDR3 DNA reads TGCGCCAGCAGCTGGGGACAGGCCGGGTACCAAGAGACCCAGTACTTC. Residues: CASSWGQAGYQETQYF.

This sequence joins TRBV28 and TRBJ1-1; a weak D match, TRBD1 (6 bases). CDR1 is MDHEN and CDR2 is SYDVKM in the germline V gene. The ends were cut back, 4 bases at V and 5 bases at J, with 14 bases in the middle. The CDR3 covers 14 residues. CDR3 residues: CASSSGERWTEAFF. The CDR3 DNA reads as TGTGCCAGCAGTTCAGGGGAACGGTGGACTGAAGCTTTCTTT.

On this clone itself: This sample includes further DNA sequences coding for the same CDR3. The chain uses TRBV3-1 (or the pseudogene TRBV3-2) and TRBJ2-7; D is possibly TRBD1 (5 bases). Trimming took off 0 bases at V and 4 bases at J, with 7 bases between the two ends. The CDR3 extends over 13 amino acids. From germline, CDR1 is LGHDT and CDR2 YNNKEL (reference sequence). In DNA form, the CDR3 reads TGTGCCAGCAGCCAAGATAGGGGATACGAGCAGTACTTC. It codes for CASSQDRGYEQYF.

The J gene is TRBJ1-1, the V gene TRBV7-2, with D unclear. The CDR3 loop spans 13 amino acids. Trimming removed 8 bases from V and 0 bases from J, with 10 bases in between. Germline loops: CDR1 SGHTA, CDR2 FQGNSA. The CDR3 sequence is CASRRRVNTEAFF. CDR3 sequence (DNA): TGTGCCAGCCGAAGACGGGTGAACACTGAAGCTTTCTTT.

CDR3 DNA: TGTGCCAGCAGCCCAGAAGTGCCAGATACGCAGTATTTT. Amino acid sequence: CASSPEVPDTQYF. The J gene is TRBJ2-3, the V gene TRBV7-9, with no clear D. Germline CDR1 is SEHNR and CDR2 is FQNEAQ (reference sequence). CDR3 length: 13 residues. V dropped 5 bases and J dropped 4 bases, with 10 bases sitting between them.

CDR3 sequence (DNA): TGTGCCAGCAGTTTATGGGGGAGGCACGAGCAGTACTTC. Translation gives CASSLWGRHEQYF. The chain links TRBV27 to TRBJ2-7; D might be TRBD2 (6 bases). This CDR3 has 13 amino acids. Germline-derived CDR1 and CDR2 are MNHEY and SMNVEV (reference sequence). Deletions cut 1 base from V and 5 bases from J, with 9 bases between.

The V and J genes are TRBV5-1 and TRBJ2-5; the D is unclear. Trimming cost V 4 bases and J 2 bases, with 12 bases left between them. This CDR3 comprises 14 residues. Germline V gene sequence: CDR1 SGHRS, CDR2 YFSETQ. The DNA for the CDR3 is TGCGCCAGCAGCCCAGAAGCAGGACAAGAGACCCAGTACTTC. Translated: CASSPEAGQETQYF. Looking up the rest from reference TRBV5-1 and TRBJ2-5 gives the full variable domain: KAGVTQTPRYLIKTRGQQVTLSCSPISGHRSVSWYQQTPGQGLQFLFEYFSETQRNKGNFPGRFSGRQFSNSRSEMNVSTLELGDSALYLCASSPEAGQETQYFGPGTRLLVL.

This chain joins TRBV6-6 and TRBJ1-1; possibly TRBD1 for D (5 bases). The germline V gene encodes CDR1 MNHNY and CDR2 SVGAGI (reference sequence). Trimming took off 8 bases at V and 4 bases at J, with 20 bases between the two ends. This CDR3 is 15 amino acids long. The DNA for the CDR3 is TGTGCCAGCGTTTTCCCCGCCGGGGGACTCACTGAAGCTTTCTTT. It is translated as CASVFPAGGLTEAFF.

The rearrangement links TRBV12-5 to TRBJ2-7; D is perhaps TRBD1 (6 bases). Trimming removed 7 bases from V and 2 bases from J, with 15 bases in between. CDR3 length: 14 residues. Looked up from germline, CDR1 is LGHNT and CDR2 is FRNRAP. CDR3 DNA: TGTGCTAGTGCCTCGGACAGTCTCCCCTACGAGCAGTACGTC. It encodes CASASDSLPYEQYV.

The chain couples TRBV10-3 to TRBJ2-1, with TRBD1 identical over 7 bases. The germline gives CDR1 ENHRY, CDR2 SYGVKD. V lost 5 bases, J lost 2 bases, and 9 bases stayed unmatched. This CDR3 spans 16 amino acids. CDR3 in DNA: TGTGCCATCAGTTTGGACTCCGGGACAGCCTACAATGAGCAGTTCTTC. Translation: CAISLDSGTAYNEQFF.

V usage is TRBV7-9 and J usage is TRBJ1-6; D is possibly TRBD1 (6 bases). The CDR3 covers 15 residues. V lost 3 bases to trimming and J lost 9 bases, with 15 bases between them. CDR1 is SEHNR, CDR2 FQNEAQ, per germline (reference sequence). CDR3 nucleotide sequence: TGTGCCAGCAGCTTTTACAGGGACGAGGGTTCACCCCTCCACTTT. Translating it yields CASSFYRDEGSPLHF.